The text below deals with one T cell receptor (beta chain). The sample is drawn from a study of blood T cell repertoires in COVID-19. As for the study in general: The United States, Italy and Spain provided the acute and convalescent COVID-19 samples. In each case, the material was cDNA or gDNA derived from T cells, B-cell-depleted T cells, or PBMCs.

The CDR3 is made up of 13 amino acids. Germline V gene data show CDR1 as SGDLS and CDR2 as YYNGEE. Trimming pared 3 bases from V and 8 bases from J, leaving 11 bases between. Original processing methods: Reference gene primers were amplified, and this amplification served to estimate nucleated cell counts. Method: immunoSEQ multiplex PCR; TCRdb's copy keeps in-frame clones and lacks some. D and trimming were read from the DNA, whereas the V and J calls and clone size are those reported in that table. The table lists around 99,000 clones, approximately 88% of them singletons. The material sequenced was peripheral blood. This TCR came from a man in his forties or fifties with active or convalescent COVID-19. The chain uses TRBV9 and TRBJ1-4; TRBD1 is a possible D gene (6 bases). In DNA, the CDR3 is TGTGCCAGCAGCGCATACACAGGGGAAAAACTGTTTTTT. Protein product: CASSAYTGEKLFF.